Listed here are 10 T cell receptor beta chains from one sample, sequenced in a study of T cell repertoires in cytomegalovirus infection. One entry per CDR3 protein results from TCRdb running MiXCR on the reads. This repertoire shows approximately 750,000 distinct CDR3 sequences, 35% found once; its top ten account for around 2.8%. Sequencing input: PBMCs. These receptors originate from a human donor in good health (CMV status not recorded). Some clones in this sample may be carry-over from other donors' samples.

This clonotype was seen only a few times. The chain couples TRBV7-6 to TRBJ2-7; 10 positions agree with TRBD2. Germline V gene data show CDR1 as SGHVS and CDR2 as FNYEAQ. The CDR3 extends over 17 amino acids. The V segment lost 3 bases and the J segment 2 bases; nucleotides outside the gene matches: 10. The CDR3 DNA reads TGTGCCAGCAGCTTCGTTCCGGGACTAGCGAGGACCTACGAGCAGTACTTC. It codes for CASSFVPGLARTYEQYF.

This clonotype was recorded many times. The chain joins TRBV20-1 to TRBJ2-6; 7 bases agree with TRBD1. The CDR3 is made up of 18 amino acids. Germline values: CDR1 DFQATT, CDR2 SNEGSKA (reference sequence). J lost 0 bases, V lost 2 bases, and 10 bases had no gene match. The chain's CDR3 is CSARSRTGYSSGANVLTF. CDR3 sequence (DNA): TGCAGTGCTAGATCCCGGACAGGATATTCCTCTGGGGCCAACGTCCTGACTTTC.

This clonotype was seen a few times. Possible read error: a much larger clone is one base away. The CDR3 ends on some other residue instead of the conserved phenylalanine or tryptophan, so this is likely a read error. The chain is built from TRBV7-2 and TRBJ2-7; D is unclear. Germline lookup yields CDR1 SGHTA and CDR2 FQGNSA. The CDR3 is 14 amino acids. The V gene lost 2 bases and the J gene lost 0 bases, with 8 bases spanning the gap. The DNA of the CDR3 is TGTGCCAGCAGCTTAAACCCTTCCTCCTACGAGCAGTACTTA. Encoded protein: CASSLNPSSYEQYL.

The chain carries TRBV5-4 and TRBJ2-7; D uncertain. Germline-derived CDR1 and CDR2 are SGHNT and YYREEE (reference sequence). V lost 4 bases and J lost 2, with 13 bases in between. The CDR3 is made up of 14 amino acids. CDR3 in DNA: TGTGCCAGCAGCCCAGCTGACGTTGCCTACGAGCAGTACTTC. Translation: CASSPADVAYEQYF.

CDR3 in amino acids: CASSFDSGSYGYTF. DNA of the CDR3: TGCGCCAGCAGCTTCGACTCGGGGTCCTATGGCTACACCTTC. The V call is TRBV5-1, the J call TRBJ1-2; D unresolved. Germline V lookup: CDR1 SGHRS, CDR2 YFSETQ. This CDR3 is 14 amino acids long. The V end lost 2 bases, the J end lost 4 bases, and 12 bases lay between the germline ends.

The chain employs TRBV7-2 and TRBJ1-2; the D is unclear. The CDR3 is made up of 16 amino acids. Germline CDR1 reads SGHTA; CDR2 reads FQGNSA. The V gene lost 7 bases and the J gene lost 1 base, with 19 bases spanning the gap. CDR3 in DNA: TGTGCCAGCACGGCCCTTCTCGGGTTTCATAACTATGGCTACACCTTC. This gives the protein CASTALLGFHNYGYTF.

This clonotype was picked up one time. The junction shows a germline mismatch at one end, possibly a read error. J is TRBJ2-1 and V is TRBV12-3 or TRBV12-4; the D is unclear. This CDR3 has 13 amino acids. The CDR3 is CANSLYSAVEQFF. In DNA, the CDR3 is TGTGCCAACAGTTTGTACTCCGCGGTTGAGCAGTTCTTC.

This clonotype was observed a few times. The rearrangement uses TRBV29-1 and TRBJ1-5; a possible D gene is TRBD1 (6 bases). The V gene lost 6 bases and the J gene lost 1 base, with 13 bases spanning the gap. Germline CDR1 SQVTM, CDR2 ANQGSEA. CDR3 length: 14 residues. The DNA of the CDR3 is TGCAGCGTCGCTGCAGGGGCGAGCAATCAGCCCCAGCATTTT. Translation gives CSVAAGASNQPQHF.

The rearrangement uses TRBV4-1 and TRBJ1-6; D unresolved. CDR3 size: 14 residues. Germline assignment: CDR1 MGHRA and CDR2 YSYEKL. V gave up 0 bases and J gave up 7 bases, with 7 bases separating them. CDR3 bases: TGCGCCAGCAGCCAAGATAAGCCGAATTCACCCCTCCACTTT. Translating gives CASSQDKPNSPLHF.

The V and J genes are TRBV2 and TRBJ2-2, with a possible D match to TRBD1 (6 bases). Trimming removed 2 bases from V and 4 bases from J, with 11 bases in between. There are 15 residues in the CDR3. In germline, CDR1 is SNHLY, CDR2 FYNNEI. The CDR3 loop reads CASSEPGQPTGELFF. CDR3 in DNA: TGTGCCAGCAGTGAACCAGGACAGCCCACCGGGGAGCTGTTTTTT.